This TCR beta chain was recorded in a study of blood T cell repertoires in COVID-19. At the level of the study: From the United States, Italy and Spain came samples of acute and convalescent COVID-19. From T cells, B-cell-depleted T cells, or PBMCs came the material, which was cDNA or gDNA.

Per the original data handling: Reference gene primer amplification yielded estimated nucleated cell counts. The repertoire was sequenced with immunoSEQ multiplex PCR; TCRdb's copy has only in-frame clones and lacks some. The D gene and trimming were derived from the DNA, and the V and J assignments and clone size from that table. The table records 200,000 to 300,000 clones, under 90% of them present only once. The CDR3 has 14 amino acids. The germline gives CDR1 SGDLS, CDR2 YYNGEE. Trimming removed 2 bases at V and 5 bases at J, with 11 bases between. Specimen: peripheral blood. This chain links TRBV9 with TRBJ2-1; D is perhaps TRBD1 (5 bases). This receptor was obtained from a man aged 55 to 69 with acute or convalescent COVID-19. The chain's CDR3 is CASSVGHANNEQFF. Written as DNA, the CDR3 is TGTGCCAGCAGCGTGGGGCATGCGAACAATGAGCAGTTCTTC.